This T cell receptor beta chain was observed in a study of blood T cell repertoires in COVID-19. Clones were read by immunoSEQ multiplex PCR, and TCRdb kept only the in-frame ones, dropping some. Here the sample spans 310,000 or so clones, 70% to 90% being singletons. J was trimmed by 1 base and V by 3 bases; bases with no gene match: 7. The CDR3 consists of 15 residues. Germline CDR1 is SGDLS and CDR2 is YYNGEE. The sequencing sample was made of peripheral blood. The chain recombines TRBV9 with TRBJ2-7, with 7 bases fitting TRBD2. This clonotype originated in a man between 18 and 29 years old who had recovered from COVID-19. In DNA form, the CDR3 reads TGTGCCAGCAGCGCCGTCAGCGGGATTTCCTACGAGCAGTACTTC. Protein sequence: CASSAVSGISYEQYF.